The clone carrying this T cell receptor beta chain was detected a few times. Its antigen is as yet unknown. Time point described: newly diagnosed GD, antithyroid drugs for less than 3 months. Construction of the TCR library relied on RNA isolated from PBMCs. This sample is drawn from a study of regulatory T cells in long-lasting Graves disease. The study, taken as a whole, reports: When disease was persistent, TRBV28, TRBJ1-2 and TRBJ2-5 were the favored segments.

Investigators prepared the TCR beta libraries by applying iRepertoire HTBI primers and Arm-PCR of CDR3 regions. TCRdb itself ran the multiplex PCR reads through MiXCR, one entry per CDR3 protein. The sample has about 620,000 distinct CDR3 sequences, approximately 15% seen once; the top ten hold under 20%. Germline V gene sequence: CDR1 SGHRS, CDR2 YFSETQ. This CDR3 has 16 residues. The trim removed 9 bases at V and 0 bases at J, leaving 9 bases unmatched. The data also belong to a second study, concerning T cells in Graves' hyperthyroidism and ophthalmopathy. That paper adds: Those patients with uncontrolled infection, other autoimmune disease, pregnancy or lactation were excluded. Most thyroid clonotypes with frequency above 0.001 were detected in blood.

This TCR was sampled from a woman in her twenties or thirties with Graves disease. V gene TRBV5-1 combines with J gene TRBJ2-3; 11 nucleotides line up with TRBD2. The source was peripheral blood mononuclear cells (PBMCs), collected at new diagnosis, from a patient treated with antithyroid drugs. The CDR3 nucleotides read TGCGCCACCTACCCGGGACTAGCGGAGAGCACAGATACGCAGTATTTT. Translated: CATYPGLAESTDTQYF.